This TCR beta chain is drawn from a study of T cells after yellow fever vaccination. TCRdb reprocessed the 5' RACE reads with MiXCR, giving one entry per CDR3 protein. The sample has roughly 400,000 distinct CDR3 sequences, about 17% seen once. The sample consisted of PBMCs, taken before the yellow fever booster vaccination. The receptor was isolated from a man between 18 and 29 years old who received the YFV17D yellow fever vaccine.

CDR3 nucleotide sequence: TGTGCCACCAGCTCCAGGGGACAAGAGACCCAGTACTTC. Its protein product is CATSSRGQETQYF. This chain joins TRBV15 and TRBJ2-5, with D tentatively TRBD1 (6 bases). The CDR3 contains 13 residues. Trimming removed 5 bases at V and 2 bases at J, with 9 bases between. Per the germline V gene, CDR1 is LNHNV and CDR2 is YYDKDF (reference sequence).